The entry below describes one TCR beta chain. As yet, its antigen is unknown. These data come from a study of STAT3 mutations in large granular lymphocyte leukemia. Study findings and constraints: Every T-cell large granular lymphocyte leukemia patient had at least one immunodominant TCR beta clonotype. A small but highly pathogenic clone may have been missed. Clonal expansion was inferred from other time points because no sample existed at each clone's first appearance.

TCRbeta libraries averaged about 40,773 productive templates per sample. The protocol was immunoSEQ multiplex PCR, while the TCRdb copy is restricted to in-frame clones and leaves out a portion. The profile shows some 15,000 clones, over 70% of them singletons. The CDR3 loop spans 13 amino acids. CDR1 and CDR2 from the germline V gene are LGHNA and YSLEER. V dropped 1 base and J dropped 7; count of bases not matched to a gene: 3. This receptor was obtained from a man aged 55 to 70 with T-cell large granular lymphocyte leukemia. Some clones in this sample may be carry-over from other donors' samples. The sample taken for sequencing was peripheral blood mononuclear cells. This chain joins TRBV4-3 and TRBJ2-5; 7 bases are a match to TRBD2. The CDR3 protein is CASSQGVAGTQYF. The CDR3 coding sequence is TGCGCCAGCAGCCAAGGGGTAGCGGGGACCCAGTACTTC.